The sequence of this TCR beta chain was determined in a study of blood T cells in healthy people across ages (dated by TCRdb to the mid-2010s). Regarding the complete study: Template switching captured roughly one uniquely barcoded TCR beta cDNA molecule per two T cells in model experiments. Age-related changes in TCR beta repertoire diversity were measured in the study by deep sequencing normalized with unique cDNA molecular identifiers. Donors were grouped into four age groups: young (average 16 years), middle-aged (about 38), aged (around 66) and long-lived (just over 80). To avoid experimental bias, donors of different ages were distributed randomly across sequencing lanes. Two additional independent replicas of 1 million unique cDNA reads from the same blood draw were analyzed for two donors (one aged 18 to 30 and one aged 80 or older).

Overall study results and their limits: Estimates of total diversity based on one million sequenced T cells were considered lower bounds and underestimates. There was a strong correlation between observed TCR beta diversity and the percentage of naive T cells measured by flow cytometry. Because donor CMV infection status was unknown, age-related changes in expanded clonotypes were potentially confounded. Because profiling used bulk unsorted PBMCs, naive and antigen-experienced compartments could not be compared conclusively. Compared with the aged group, more naive CD4+ T cells, fewer expanded clones and increased TCR diversity were shown by the long-lived group, suggesting age selection. Observed TCR beta diversity per million T cells fell roughly linearly with age, and a significant reduction was already apparent by age around 40.

This clonotype was seen a few times. Its binding antigen is unknown. No qualities accompany the bases; no much larger clone lies one base away. The roughly 39 donors, aged about 6 to 95 years, were systemically healthy Caucasian individuals from Russia. Each donor gave ten milliliters of peripheral blood, drawn into EDTA-treated Vacutainer tubes. Ficoll-Paque density-gradient centrifugation was used to isolate PBMCs, with at least 6.5 million obtained per sample. Trizol reagent was used to extract total RNA from PBMCs, with at least 5 micrograms per sample. For every donor, an aliquot of PBMCs went through flow cytometry to measure the percentages of naive CD45RAhigh/CD27high T cells. Library preparation employed 5' RACE. Sequencing was performed on an Illumina HiSeq 2500. A second PCR of about 7 to 12 cycles was performed with a sample-barcoded 5' primer and a J-beta primer mix. A template-switch 5' adaptor carrying 12 random nucleotides introduced a unique molecular identifier onto each TCR beta cDNA molecule. Each sample yielded at least 3 million CDR3-containing paired-end reads. First-strand cDNA synthesis was performed from all RNA using the Mint cDNA synthesis kit, with priming by a TRBC-specific oligonucleotide. All cDNA was treated with uracil-DNA glycosylase and then went through a first 18-cycle PCR with the universal primers M1SS and BC2_uni_R. As for the authors' bioinformatics: Each sample was normalized by randomly selecting 1 million high-quality reads, each carrying a distinct molecular identifier. Instead of being binned into consensus sequences, reads with shared molecular identifiers were discarded. MiTCR, run with a Q25 quality threshold and the strictest error-elimination algorithm, handled CDR3 identification, clonotype clustering and error correction. A nonparametric unseen species model with Euler transformation was used to estimate a lower bound on total TCR beta diversity. TCRdb passed the public sequencing reads through fastp at Q25 and MiXCR, retaining productive beta sequences. Here each entry gathers all rows of one CDR3 protein and keeps the most common genes and DNA. TCRdb, not the authors, supplied the V and J calls. This sample gives over 1,500,000 distinct CDR3 sequences in total; roughly 50% of them show up just once. Approximately 2.1% of the sample comes from the top ten.

The sample was blood. The clonotype was recovered from a woman aged 40 to 50 in good health.

The CDR3 corresponds to CASSFRTGGFTDTQYF. At the DNA level, the sequence is TGTGCCAGCAGTTTCCGGACAGGGGGCTTCACAGATACGCAGTATTTT. The chain uses TRBV12-3 or TRBV12-4 and TRBJ2-3; TRBD1 aligns with 11 central bases. CDR3 length: 16 amino acids, cysteine to phenylalanine. The entry retains the CDR3 DNA only, 48 bases that are in frame from base 1. Germline trimming: 3 bases from V, 2 bases from J; junction bases outside gene matches: 4.